This T cell receptor (beta chain) appears in the sequencing data of a study of OX40 agonist ivuxolimab in advanced cancers. Looking at the study overall: Dose-escalation patients suffered from hepatocellular carcinoma, melanoma, renal cell or head and neck cancer. Those enrolled were roughly 80% male, with a mean age of around 60 years and ages from about 20 to 79. Broader study findings: Several nonresponders also turned out to have low normalized T-cell clonal expansion.

It was autoimmune disease history or systemic immunosuppression that excluded patients. V was shortened by 2 bases and J by 5 bases, with 14 bases between the two germline ends. The CDR3 has 14 amino acids. Germline CDR1 is SGHDT and CDR2 is YYEEEE. The repertoire was sequenced with immunoSEQ multiplex PCR; TCRdb's copy has only in-frame clones and lacks some. The table lists 50,000 to 65,000 clones, 91% of them singletons. This clone was seen just once. Its antigen is not known. The gene calls are TRBV5-6 and TRBJ2-7; no clear D gene. Sequencing was performed on CD4+ or CD8+ T cells sorted from blood, taken in a trial of the OX40 agonist ivuxolimab. The TCR originated in an adult with an advanced solid tumor such as melanoma, head and neck, liver or kidney cancer. CDR3 residues: CASSFGSGFHEQYF. CDR3 DNA sequence: TGTGCCAGCAGCTTCGGTTCAGGATTCCACGAGCAGTACTTC.